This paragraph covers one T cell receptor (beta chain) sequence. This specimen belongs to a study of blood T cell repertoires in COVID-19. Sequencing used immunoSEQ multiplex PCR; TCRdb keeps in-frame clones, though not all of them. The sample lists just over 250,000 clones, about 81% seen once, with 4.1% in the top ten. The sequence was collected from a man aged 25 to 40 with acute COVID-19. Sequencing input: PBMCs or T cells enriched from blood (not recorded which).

Here the CDR3 reads CASSPNRGGTEAFF. The CDR3 DNA is TGTGCCAGCAGCCCGAACAGGGGTGGCACTGAAGCTTTCTTT. The chain is built from TRBV7-9 and TRBJ1-1; 7 positions agree with TRBD1. This CDR3 is built from 14 residues. The ends lost 5 bases at V and 4 bases at J; junction bases unmatched: 7. CDR1 is SEHNR, CDR2 FQNEAQ, per germline (reference sequence).